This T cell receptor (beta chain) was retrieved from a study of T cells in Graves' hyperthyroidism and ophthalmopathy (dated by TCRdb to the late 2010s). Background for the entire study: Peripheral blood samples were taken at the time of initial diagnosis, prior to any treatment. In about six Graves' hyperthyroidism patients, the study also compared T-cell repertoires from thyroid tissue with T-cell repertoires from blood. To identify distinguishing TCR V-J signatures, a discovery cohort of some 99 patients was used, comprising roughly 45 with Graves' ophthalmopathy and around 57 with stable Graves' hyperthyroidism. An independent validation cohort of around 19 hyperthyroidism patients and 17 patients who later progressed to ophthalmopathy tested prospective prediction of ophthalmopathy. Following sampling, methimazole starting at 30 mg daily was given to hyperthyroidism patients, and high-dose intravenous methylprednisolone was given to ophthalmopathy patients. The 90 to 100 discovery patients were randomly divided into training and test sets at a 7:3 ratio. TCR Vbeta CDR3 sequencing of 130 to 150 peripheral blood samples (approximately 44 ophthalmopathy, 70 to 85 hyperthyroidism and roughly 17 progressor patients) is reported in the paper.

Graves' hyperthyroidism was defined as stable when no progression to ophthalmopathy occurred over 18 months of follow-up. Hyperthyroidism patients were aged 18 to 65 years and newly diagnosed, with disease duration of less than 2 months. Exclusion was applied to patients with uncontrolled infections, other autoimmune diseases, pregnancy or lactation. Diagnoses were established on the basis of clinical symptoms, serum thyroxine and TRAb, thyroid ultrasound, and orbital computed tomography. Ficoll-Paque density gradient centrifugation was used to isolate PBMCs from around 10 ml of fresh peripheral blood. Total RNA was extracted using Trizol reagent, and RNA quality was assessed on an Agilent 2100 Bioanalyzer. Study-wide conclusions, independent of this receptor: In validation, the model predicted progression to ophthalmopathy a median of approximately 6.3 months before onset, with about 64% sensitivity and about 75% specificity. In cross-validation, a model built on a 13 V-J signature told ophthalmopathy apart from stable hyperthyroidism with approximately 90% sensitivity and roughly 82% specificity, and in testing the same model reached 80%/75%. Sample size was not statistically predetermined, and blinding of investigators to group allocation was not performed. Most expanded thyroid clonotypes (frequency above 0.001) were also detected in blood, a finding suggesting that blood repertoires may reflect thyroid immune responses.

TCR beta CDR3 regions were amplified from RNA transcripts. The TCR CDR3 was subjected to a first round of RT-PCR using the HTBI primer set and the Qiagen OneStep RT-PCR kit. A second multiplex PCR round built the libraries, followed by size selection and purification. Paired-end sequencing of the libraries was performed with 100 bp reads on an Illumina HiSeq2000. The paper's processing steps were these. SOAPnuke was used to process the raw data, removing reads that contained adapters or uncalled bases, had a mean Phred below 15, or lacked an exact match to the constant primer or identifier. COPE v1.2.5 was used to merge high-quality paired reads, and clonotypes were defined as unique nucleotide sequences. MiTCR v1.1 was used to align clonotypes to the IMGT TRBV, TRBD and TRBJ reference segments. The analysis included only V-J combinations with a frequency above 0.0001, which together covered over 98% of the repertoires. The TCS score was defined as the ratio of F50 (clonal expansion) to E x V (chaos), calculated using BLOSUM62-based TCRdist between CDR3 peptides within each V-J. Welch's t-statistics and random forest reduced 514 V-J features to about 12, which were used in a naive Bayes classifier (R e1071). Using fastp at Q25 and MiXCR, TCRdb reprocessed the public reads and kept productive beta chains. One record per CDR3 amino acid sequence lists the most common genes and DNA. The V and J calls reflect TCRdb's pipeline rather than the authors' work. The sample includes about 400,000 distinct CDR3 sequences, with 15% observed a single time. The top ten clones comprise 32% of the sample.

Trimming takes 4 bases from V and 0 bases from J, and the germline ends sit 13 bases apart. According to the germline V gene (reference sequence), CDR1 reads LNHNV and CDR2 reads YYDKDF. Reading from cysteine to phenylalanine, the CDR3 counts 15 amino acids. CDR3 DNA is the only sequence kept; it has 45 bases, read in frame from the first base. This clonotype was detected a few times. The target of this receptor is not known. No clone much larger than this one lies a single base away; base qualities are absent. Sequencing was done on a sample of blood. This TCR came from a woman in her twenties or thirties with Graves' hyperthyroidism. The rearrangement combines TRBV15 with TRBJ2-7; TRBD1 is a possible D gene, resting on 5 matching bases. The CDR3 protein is CATSNGAESSYEQYF. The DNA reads TGTGCCACCAGCAATGGGGCGGAAAGCTCCTACGAGCAGTACTTC.